These 26 T cell receptor beta chains share one sample of origin, sequenced in a study of OX40 agonist ivuxolimab in advanced cancers. Sequencing was performed with immunoSEQ multiplex PCR; in TCRdb, only in-frame clones are kept and a portion is missing. The sample yields tens of thousands of clones, over 75% seen once. The material sequenced was CD4+ or CD8+ T cells sorted from blood, taken in a trial of the OX40 agonist ivuxolimab. These receptors were collected from an adult with an advanced solid tumor such as melanoma, head and neck, liver or kidney cancer.

This chain connects TRBV7-2 to TRBJ2-7, with D tentatively TRBD1 (6 bases). Germline CDR1 is SGHTA and CDR2 is FQGNSA. The germline V and J ends were trimmed by 4 bases and 7 bases, with 14 bases remaining between them. There are 13 residues in the CDR3. The chain's CDR3 is CASSWATRGEQYF. The CDR3 DNA sequence: TGTGCCAGCAGCTGGGCTACAAGGGGGGAGCAGTACTTC.

This sequence joins TRBV6-1 and TRBJ2-7, with 7 nucleotides matching TRBD2. V trimming: 6 bases; J trimming: 0 bases; junction bases outside the gene matches: 8. CDR3 length: 15 amino acids. CDR1 MNHNS and CDR2 SASEGT come from the germline V gene. The CDR3 DNA reads TGTGCCAGCAGCATATCAAGCGGGAACTCCTACGAGCAGTACTTC. The encoded protein is CASSISSGNSYEQYF.

This clone was detected a few times. CDR3 region: CASSLNLGTDTQYF. In nucleotides, the CDR3 is TGTGCCAGCAGCTTAAACCTCGGCACAGATACGCAGTATTTT. The chain links TRBV7-6 to TRBJ2-3; D remains ambiguous. CDR1 is SGHVS, CDR2 FNYEAQ, per germline. CDR3 length equals 14 residues. Trimming stripped 2 bases from V and 1 base from J, with 7 bases between.

V usage is TRBV15 and J usage is TRBJ2-2, with a possible D match to TRBD2 (5 bases). Trimming stripped 5 bases from V and 1 base from J, with 14 bases between. From germline, CDR1 is LNHNV and CDR2 YYDKDF (reference sequence). This CDR3 contains 16 residues. CDR3 DNA: TGTGCCACCAGCGGAGGCAGTTTTTTGAACACCGGGGAGCTGTTTTTT. It is translated as CATSGGSFLNTGELFF.

This clone was observed once. The chain has TRBV7-2 and TRBJ2-7; 7 bases align to TRBD2. This CDR3 is built from 15 residues. From germline, CDR1 is SGHTA and CDR2 FQGNSA. The trim removed 3 bases at V and 4 bases at J, leaving 9 bases unmatched. The CDR3 spells CASSFLRGSGYEQYF. The CDR3 DNA reads TGTGCCAGCAGCTTTTTAAGGGGTAGCGGGTACGAGCAGTACTTC. Full variable domain (remainder filled in from reference TRBV7-2 and TRBJ2-7): GAGVSQSPSNKVTEKGKDVELRCDPISGHTALYWYRQSLGQGLEFLIYFQGNSAPDKSGLPSDRFSAERTGGSVSTLTIQRTQQEDSAVYLCASSFLRGSGYEQYFGPGTRLTVT.

This clone appeared a single time. The chain combines TRBV18 with TRBJ2-3; TRBD2 is a possible D gene (6 bases). This CDR3 spans 14 amino acids. V dropped 3 bases and J dropped 2 bases, with 9 bases sitting between them. Germline V gene lookup returns CDR1 KGHSH and CDR2 LQKENI. The CDR3 reads CASSPGLPTDTQYF. The CDR3 nucleotides read TGTGCCAGCTCACCGGGACTGCCCACAGATACGCAGTATTTT.

V is TRBV2 and J is TRBJ2-2, with 12 bases lining up with TRBD2. CDR3 length: 17 amino acids. Germline V gene data show CDR1 as SNHLY and CDR2 as FYNNEI. The junction had 17 bases not matched to a gene; V was cut back by 11 bases and J by 7 bases. The CDR3 sequence is CASRLASGRASGGELFF. For the CDR3, the DNA is TGTGCCTCCAGGCTGGCTAGCGGGAGGGCCTCGGGCGGGGAGCTGTTTTTT.

The V call is TRBV19, the J call TRBJ2-4; D ambiguous. Germline V lookup: CDR1 LNHDA, CDR2 SQIVND (reference sequence). V lost 3 bases, J lost 7 bases, and 10 bases lay in between. This CDR3 is 13 amino acids long. The CDR3 nucleotides are TGTGCCAGTAGTATTACCATGGAGAACATTCAGTACTTC. This codes for CASSITMENIQYF.

This chain links TRBV5-6 with TRBJ2-7; 9 bases agree with TRBD1. The V segment lost 4 bases and the J segment 3 bases; nucleotides outside the gene matches: 8. From germline, CDR1 is SGHDT and CDR2 YYEEEE. The CDR3 covers 15 residues. CDR3 nucleotides: TGTGCCAGCAGCGGCAGGACAGGGGCGGGCTACGAGCAGTACTTC. Residues: CASSGRTGAGYEQYF. The variable domain in full, completed from reference TRBV5-6 and TRBJ2-7, reads DAGVTQSPTHLIKTRGQQVTLRCSPKSGHDTVSWYQQALGQGPQFIFQYYEEEERQRGNFPDRFSGHQFPNYSSELNVNALLLGDSALYLCASSGRTGAGYEQYFGPGTRLTVT.

This clone was counted only a few times. V is TRBV4-1 and J is TRBJ2-5; D is tentatively TRBD1 or TRBD2 (5 bases each). The germline gives CDR1 MGHRA, CDR2 YSYEKL. V was shortened by 0 bases and J by 5 bases, with 16 bases between the two germline ends. CDR3 length: 16 amino acids. The DNA of the CDR3 is TGCGCCAGCAGCCAAGAGCAGGGAGTAAAACGGGAGACCCAGTACTTC. It is translated as CASSQEQGVKRETQYF.

The chain links TRBV14 to TRBJ1-4; tentatively, D is TRBD1 (6 bases). Germline CDR1 is SGHDN and CDR2 is FVKESK. Trimming removed 1 base at V and 8 bases at J, with 20 bases between. The CDR3 is made up of 17 amino acids. DNA of the CDR3: TGTGCCAGCAGCCAAGTCGGGGGCCAAGCCAGTCGGGAAAAACTGTTTTTT. As protein: CASSQVGGQASREKLFF.

The chain links TRBV28 to TRBJ1-2, with 7 bases that match TRBD1. Germline V gene data show CDR1 as MDHEN and CDR2 as SYDVKM. The CDR3 covers 14 residues. With 6 bases clipped from V and 5 bases from J, the junction kept 9 bases outside the gene matches. The CDR3 sequence is CASRETGVDYGYTF. The CDR3 DNA reads TGTGCCAGCAGAGAAACAGGGGTTGATTATGGCTACACCTTC.

This chain uses TRBV7-3 with TRBJ2-6; possibly TRBD1 or TRBD2 for D (5 bases each). Germline V gives CDR1 SGHTA, CDR2 FQGTGA. The CDR3 spans 16 residues. Trimming shortened V by 2 bases and J by 4 bases, and 12 bases separated the two germline ends. In DNA, the CDR3 is TGTGCCAGCAGCTTACGGGCAGGGAGCGGGGCCAACGTCCTGACTTTC. It is translated as CASSLRAGSGANVLTF.

The gene calls are TRBV28 and TRBJ2-7; D is possibly TRBD1 (6 bases). Trimming removed 9 bases from V and 2 bases from J, with 17 bases in between. This CDR3 comprises 14 residues. CDR1 and CDR2 (germline): MDHEN, SYDVKM. The CDR3 DNA is TGTGCCAGGAAGACAGGACAAGGGCCCTACGAGCAGTACTTC. Its translation: CARKTGQGPYEQYF.

This chain connects TRBV7-2 to TRBJ2-1; TRBD2 matches 10 bases. Trimming at V came to 4 bases and at J to 9 bases, leaving 9 bases not matched to a gene. Germline values: CDR1 SGHTA, CDR2 FQGNSA. This CDR3 region has 15 residues. CDR3 residues: CASSSVAGGRFEQFF. The DNA of the CDR3 is TGTGCCAGCAGCTCTGTAGCGGGAGGTCGTTTTGAGCAGTTCTTC.

The V gene is TRBV5-1, the J gene TRBJ2-6; D is ambiguous. Trimming left V 7 bases short and J 0 bases short, with 8 bases between. The CDR3 is 14 amino acids. Germline values: CDR1 SGHRS, CDR2 YFSETQ. As DNA, the CDR3 is TGCGCCAGCGCCGCGGTCTCTGGGGCCAACGTCCTGACTTTC. Translating gives CASAAVSGANVLTF.

The chain uses TRBV27 and TRBJ2-5; D is possibly TRBD1 or TRBD2 (5 bases each). The CDR3 consists of 14 residues. Between the trimmed V and J ends, which lost 2 bases and 4 bases, there was a span of 11 bases. Germline loops: CDR1 MNHEY, CDR2 SMNVEV (reference sequence). The CDR3 loop reads CASSLGGRIETQYF. The CDR3 coding sequence is TGTGCCAGCAGTTTAGGGGGTAGGATAGAGACCCAGTACTTC.

This clone was seen once. The chain employs TRBV12-5 and TRBJ1-2, with D possibly TRBD1 on 5 matching bases. The germline gives CDR1 LGHNT, CDR2 FRNRAP. Trimming took off 1 base at V and 3 bases at J, with 9 bases between the two ends. This CDR3 is built from 14 residues. The CDR3 sequence: CASGLGQGHYGYTF. The CDR3 region has the DNA TGTGCTAGTGGTTTGGGGCAGGGCCACTATGGCTACACCTTC.

V usage is TRBV10-3 and J usage is TRBJ2-7; perhaps D is TRBD1 or TRBD2 (5 bases each). Germline CDR1 reads ENHRY; CDR2 reads SYGVKD. The V and J ends lost 3 bases and 6 bases respectively, with 9 bases between them. There are 12 residues in the CDR3. CDR3 sequence: CAISEGEFEQYF. For the CDR3, the DNA is TGTGCCATCAGTGAAGGGGAGTTCGAGCAGTACTTC.

This sequence joins TRBV6-5 and TRBJ1-6; 9 bases map to TRBD1. The CDR3 has 14 amino acids. Germline CDR1 and CDR2: MNHEY and SVGAGI. V dropped 6 bases and J dropped 7; count of bases not matched to a gene: 4. The CDR3 nucleotides are TGTGCCAGCAGACAGGACAGGGGCAATTCACCCCTCCACTTT. This encodes CASRQDRGNSPLHF.

This sequence joins TRBV18 and TRBJ2-3, with 9 bases identical to TRBD2. With 3 bases clipped from V and 5 bases from J, the junction kept 9 bases outside the gene matches. CDR3 length: 16 amino acids. In germline, CDR1 is KGHSH, CDR2 LQKENI. The chain's CDR3 is CASSPSGGPSIDTQYF. The CDR3 coding sequence is TGTGCCAGCTCACCTAGCGGGGGCCCATCCATAGATACGCAGTATTTT. Based on the CDR3 plus reference TRBV18 and TRBJ2-3, the full variable domain is NAGVMQNPRHLVRRRGQEARLRCSPMKGHSHVYWYRQLPEEGLKFMVYLQKENIIDESGMPKERFSAEFPKEGPSILRIQQVVRGDSAAYFCASSPSGGPSIDTQYFGPGTRLTVL.

This sequence joins TRBV28 and TRBJ2-7; 7 positions match TRBD1. This CDR3 region has 16 residues. Unmatched junction bases numbered 13, after V lost 5 bases and J lost 3 bases. Germline V CDR1 and CDR2: MDHEN, SYDVKM. The CDR3 loop is CASSPSPWTGYYEQYF. As DNA, the CDR3 is TGTGCCAGCAGTCCCTCTCCCTGGACAGGCTACTACGAGCAGTACTTC. Filled out from reference TRBV28 and TRBJ2-7, the complete variable domain reads DVKVTQSSRYLVKRTGEKVFLECVQDMDHENMFWYRQDPGLGLRLIYFSYDVKMKEKGDIPEGYSVSREKKERFSLILESASTNQTSMYLCASSPSPWTGYYEQYFGPGTRLTVT.

This clone was seen only a few times. The chain carries TRBV29-1 and TRBJ1-5; D is unresolved. The CDR3 covers 13 residues. Deletions cut 6 bases from V and 5 bases from J, with 14 bases between. The germline V gene encodes CDR1 SQVTM and CDR2 ANQGSEA. CDR3 sequence: CSVEANADQPQHF. The CDR3 DNA is TGCAGCGTCGAGGCTAACGCCGATCAGCCCCAGCATTTT.

This clone has a handful of counts. The chain is built from TRBV11-2 and TRBJ1-4; tentative D call: TRBD1 (5 bases). V was clipped by 9 bases and J by 8 bases, with 13 bases between them. CDR1 and CDR2 from the germline V gene are SGHAT and FQNNGV. CDR3 length equals 12 residues. CDR3 amino acids: CASSLGGEKLFF. The CDR3 nucleotides are TGTGCCAGTTCCCTTGGGGGAGAAAAACTGTTTTTT.

This chain joins TRBV6-1 and TRBJ1-1; D is unresolved. Between the trimmed V and J ends, which lost 9 bases and 5 bases, there was a span of 16 bases. This CDR3 is built from 13 residues. Germline loops: CDR1 MNHNS, CDR2 SASEGT. CDR3 DNA sequence: TGTGCCAGTAAGTTAAGGGTAGGGACTGAAGCTTTCTTT. The encoded protein is CASKLRVGTEAFF.

J is TRBJ1-4 and V is TRBV5-1; D ambiguous. The ends were cut back, 1 base at V and 0 bases at J, with 4 bases in the middle. Germline V CDR1 and CDR2: SGHRS, YFSETQ. The CDR3 loop spans 14 amino acids. The CDR3 loop is CASSLFSTNEKLFF. In DNA form, the CDR3 reads TGCGCCAGCAGCTTGTTCTCAACTAATGAAAAACTGTTTTTT.